Sequencing of this TCR beta chain was carried out in a study of T cell repertoires in cytomegalovirus infection. Study background: Indications came from public TCR beta signatures; they pointed to CMV infection and to a matching HLA type. Study-wide results and caveats: HLA-C-restricted CMV-specific TCR beta clonotypes were dominant in the ex vivo response. Adding up the frequency of public TCR beta families identified people who carried CMV plus the relevant HLA.

Germline trimming cut 11 bases from V and 0 bases from J; bases unmatched to any gene: 7. The CDR3 is 14 residues long. TCRdb reanalysed the reads using MiXCR and keeps one entry per CDR3 protein. The table records more than 400,000 distinct CDR3 sequences, more than 25% of them present only once. This clonotype was seen ten or more times. Its antigen is not known. The sample consisted of PBMCs. This clonotype originated in a human donor in good health (CMV status not recorded). Some clones in this sample may be carry-over from other donors' samples. V gene TRBV12-3 or TRBV12-4 combines with J gene TRBJ1-3; the match to TRBD1 covers 7 bases. In DNA, the CDR3 is TGTGCCGGAGGGTCAGGGGGCTCTGGAAACACCATATATTTT. This sequence encodes CAGGSGGSGNTIYF.